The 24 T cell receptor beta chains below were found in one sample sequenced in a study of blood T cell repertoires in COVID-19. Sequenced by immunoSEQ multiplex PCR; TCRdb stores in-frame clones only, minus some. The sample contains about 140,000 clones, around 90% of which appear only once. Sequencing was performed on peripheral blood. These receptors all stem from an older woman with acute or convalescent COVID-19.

In DNA, the CDR3 is TGTGCCAGCAGAGCCCTCGGTGTGGTTGAAGCTTTCTTT. Translating gives CASRALGVVEAFF. The chain recombines TRBV5-6 with TRBJ1-1; D is unclear. The CDR3 loop spans 13 amino acids. From germline, CDR1 is SGHDT and CDR2 YYEEEE. Trimming left V 5 bases short and J 7 bases short, with 15 bases between.

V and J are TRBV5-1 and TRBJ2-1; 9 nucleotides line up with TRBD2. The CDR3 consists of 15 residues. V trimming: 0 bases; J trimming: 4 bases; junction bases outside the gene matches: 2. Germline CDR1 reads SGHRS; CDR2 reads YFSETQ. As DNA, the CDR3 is TGCGCCAGCAGCTTGGAGGCGGGGGGGTACAATGAGCAGTTCTTC. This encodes CASSLEAGGYNEQFF.

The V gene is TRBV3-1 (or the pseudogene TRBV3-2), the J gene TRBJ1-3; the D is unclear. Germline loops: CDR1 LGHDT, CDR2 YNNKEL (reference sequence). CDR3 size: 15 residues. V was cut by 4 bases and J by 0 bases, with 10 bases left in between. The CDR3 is CASSLAPSSGNTIYF. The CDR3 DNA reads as TGTGCCAGCAGCCTTGCCCCTAGCTCTGGAAACACCATATATTTT.

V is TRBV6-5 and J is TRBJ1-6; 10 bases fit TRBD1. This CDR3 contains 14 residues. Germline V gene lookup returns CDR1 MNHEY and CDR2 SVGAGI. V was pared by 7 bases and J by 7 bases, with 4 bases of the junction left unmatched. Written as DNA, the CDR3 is TGTGCCAGCAACTGGGACAGGGGAAATTCACCCCTCCACTTT. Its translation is CASNWDRGNSPLHF.

The CDR3 region is CASSIDSNVGGLAEAFF. The DNA of the CDR3 is TGTGCCAGTAGTATCGACTCCAACGTGGGGGGTCTCGCTGAAGCTTTCTTT. The chain uses TRBV19 and TRBJ1-1; maybe TRBD1 (5 bases). The germline gives CDR1 LNHDA, CDR2 SQIVND (reference sequence). The CDR3 consists of 17 residues. V was clipped by 3 bases and J by 6 bases, with 23 bases between them.

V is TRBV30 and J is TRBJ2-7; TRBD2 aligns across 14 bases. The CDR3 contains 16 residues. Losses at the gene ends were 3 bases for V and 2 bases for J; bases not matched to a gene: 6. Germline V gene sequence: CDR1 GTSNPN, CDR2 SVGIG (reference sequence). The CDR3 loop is CAWSGLAGGPPYEQYF. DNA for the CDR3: TGTGCCTGGAGCGGACTAGCGGGGGGCCCTCCCTACGAGCAGTACTTC.

The CDR3 DNA reads TGTGCCAGCAGTCGTACAGGTGATCAGCCCCAGCATTTT. Translating gives CASSRTGDQPQHF. This rearrangement joins TRBV27 to TRBJ1-5; possibly TRBD1 for D (5 bases). The V end was cut by 5 bases, the J end by 5 bases, with 10 bases between. CDR1 is MNHEY and CDR2 is SMNVEV in the germline V gene (reference sequence). The CDR3 covers 13 residues.

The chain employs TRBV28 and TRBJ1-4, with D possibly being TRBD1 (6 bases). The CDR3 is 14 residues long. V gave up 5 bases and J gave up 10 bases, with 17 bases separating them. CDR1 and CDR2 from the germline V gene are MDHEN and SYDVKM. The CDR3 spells CASSRGGVAVKLFF. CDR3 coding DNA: TGTGCCAGCAGTAGAGGGGGGGTTGCCGTAAAACTGTTTTTT. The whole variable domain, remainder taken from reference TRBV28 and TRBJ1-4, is DVKVTQSSRYLVKRTGEKVFLECVQDMDHENMFWYRQDPGLGLRLIYFSYDVKMKEKGDIPEGYSVSREKKERFSLILESASTNQTSMYLCASSRGGVAVKLFFGSGTQLSVL.

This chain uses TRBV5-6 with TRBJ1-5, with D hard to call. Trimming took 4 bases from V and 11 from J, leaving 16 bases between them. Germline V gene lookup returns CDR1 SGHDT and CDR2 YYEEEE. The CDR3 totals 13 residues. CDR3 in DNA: TGTGCCAGCAGCCTCGGGCCTAGCCAGGCCCAGCATTTT. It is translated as CASSLGPSQAQHF. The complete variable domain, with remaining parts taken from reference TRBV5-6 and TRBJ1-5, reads DAGVTQSPTHLIKTRGQQVTLRCSPKSGHDTVSWYQQALGQGPQFIFQYYEEEERQRGNFPDRFSGHQFPNYSSELNVNALLLGDSALYLCASSLGPSQAQHFGDGTRLSIL.

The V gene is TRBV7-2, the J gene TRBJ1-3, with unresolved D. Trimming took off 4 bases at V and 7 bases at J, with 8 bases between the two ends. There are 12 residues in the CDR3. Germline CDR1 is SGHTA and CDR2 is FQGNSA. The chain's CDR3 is CASSSAGNTIYF. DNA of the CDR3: TGTGCCAGCAGCTCCGCCGGGAACACCATATATTTT.

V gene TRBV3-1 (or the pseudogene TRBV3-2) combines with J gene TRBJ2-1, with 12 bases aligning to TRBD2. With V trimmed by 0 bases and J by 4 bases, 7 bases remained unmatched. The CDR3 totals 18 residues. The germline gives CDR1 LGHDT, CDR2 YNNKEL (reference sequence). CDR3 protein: CASSQDELTSGGYNEQFF. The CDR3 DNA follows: TGTGCCAGCAGCCAAGATGAATTGACTAGCGGGGGATACAATGAGCAGTTCTTC.

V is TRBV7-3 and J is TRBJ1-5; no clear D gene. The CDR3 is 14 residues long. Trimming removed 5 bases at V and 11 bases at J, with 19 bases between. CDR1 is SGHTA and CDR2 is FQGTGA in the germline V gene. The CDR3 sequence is CASSPASLFHAQHF. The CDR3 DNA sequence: TGTGCCAGCAGCCCCGCGTCTCTGTTTCACGCCCAGCATTTT.

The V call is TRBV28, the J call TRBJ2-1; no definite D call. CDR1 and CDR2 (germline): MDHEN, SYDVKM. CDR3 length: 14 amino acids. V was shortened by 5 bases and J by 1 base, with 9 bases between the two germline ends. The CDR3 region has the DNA TGTGCCAGCAGTGACCCCGGGTCCTACAATGAGCAGTTCTTC. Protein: CASSDPGSYNEQFF.

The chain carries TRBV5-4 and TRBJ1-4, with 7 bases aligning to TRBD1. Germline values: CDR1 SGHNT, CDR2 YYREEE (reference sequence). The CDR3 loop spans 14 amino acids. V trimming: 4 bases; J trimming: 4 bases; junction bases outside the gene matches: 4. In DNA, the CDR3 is TGTGCCAGCAGCCAAGGACAGGTTAATGAAAAACTGTTTTTT. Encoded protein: CASSQGQVNEKLFF.

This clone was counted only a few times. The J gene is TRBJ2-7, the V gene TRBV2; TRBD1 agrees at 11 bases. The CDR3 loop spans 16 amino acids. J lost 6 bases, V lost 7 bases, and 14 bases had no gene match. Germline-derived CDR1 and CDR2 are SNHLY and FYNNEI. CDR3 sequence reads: CASKGQGEGRSIEQYF. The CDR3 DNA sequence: TGTGCCAGCAAGGGACAGGGGGAAGGAAGATCCATCGAGCAGTACTTC. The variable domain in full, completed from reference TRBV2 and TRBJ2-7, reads EPEVTQTPSHQVTQMGQEVILRCVPISNHLYFYWYRQILGQKVEFLVSFYNNEISEKSEIFDDQFSVERPDGSNFTLKIRSTKLEDSAMYFCASKGQGEGRSIEQYFGPGTRLTVT.

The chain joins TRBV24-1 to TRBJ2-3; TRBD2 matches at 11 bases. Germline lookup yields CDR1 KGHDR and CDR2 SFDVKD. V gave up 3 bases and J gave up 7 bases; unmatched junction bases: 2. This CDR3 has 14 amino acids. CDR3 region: CATSDGTSGNTQYF. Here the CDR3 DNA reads TGTGCCACCAGTGATGGGACTAGCGGAAATACGCAGTATTTT.

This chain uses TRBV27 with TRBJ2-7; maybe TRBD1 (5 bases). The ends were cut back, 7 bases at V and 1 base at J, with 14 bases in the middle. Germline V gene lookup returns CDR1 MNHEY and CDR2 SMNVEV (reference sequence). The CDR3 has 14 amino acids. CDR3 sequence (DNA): TGTGCCAGCACCCGGACACTCGGATCCTACGAGCAGTACTTC. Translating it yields CASTRTLGSYEQYF.

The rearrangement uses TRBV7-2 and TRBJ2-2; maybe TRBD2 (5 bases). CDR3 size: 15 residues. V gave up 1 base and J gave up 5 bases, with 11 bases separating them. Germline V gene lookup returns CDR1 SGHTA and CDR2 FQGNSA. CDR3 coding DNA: TGTGCCAGCAGCTTAGGGCGACGAGGGACCGGGGAGCTGTTTTTT. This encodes CASSLGRRGTGELFF.

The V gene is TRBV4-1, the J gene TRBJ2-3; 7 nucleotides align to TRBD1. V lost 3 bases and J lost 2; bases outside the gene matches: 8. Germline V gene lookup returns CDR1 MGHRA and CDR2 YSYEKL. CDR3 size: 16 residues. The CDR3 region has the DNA TGCGCCAGCAGCCAGGAGGACAGGCCAAACACAGATACGCAGTATTTT. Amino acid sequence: CASSQEDRPNTDTQYF.

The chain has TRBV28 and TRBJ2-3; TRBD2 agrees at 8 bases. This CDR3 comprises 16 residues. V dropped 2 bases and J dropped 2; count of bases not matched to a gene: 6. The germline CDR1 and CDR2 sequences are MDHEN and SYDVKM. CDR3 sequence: CASSLGTSRATDTQYF. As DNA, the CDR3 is TGTGCCAGCAGTTTAGGGACTAGTCGGGCCACAGATACGCAGTATTTT.

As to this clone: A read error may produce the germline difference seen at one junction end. The CDR3 loop is CASSSRWEGTPGF. The CDR3 bases are TGTGCCAGCAGCTCGAGATGGGAGGGTACCCCCGGCTTC. The rearrangement links TRBV6-2 or TRBV6-3 to TRBJ2-7; 7 positions match TRBD2. Germline CDR1 MNHEY, CDR2 SVGEGT. This CDR3 spans 13 amino acids.

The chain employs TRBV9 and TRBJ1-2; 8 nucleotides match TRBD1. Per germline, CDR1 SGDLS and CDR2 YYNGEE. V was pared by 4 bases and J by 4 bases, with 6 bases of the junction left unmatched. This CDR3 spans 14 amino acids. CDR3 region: CASSLTGGAYGYTF. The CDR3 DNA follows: TGTGCCAGCAGCTTAACAGGGGGGGCCTATGGCTACACCTTC.

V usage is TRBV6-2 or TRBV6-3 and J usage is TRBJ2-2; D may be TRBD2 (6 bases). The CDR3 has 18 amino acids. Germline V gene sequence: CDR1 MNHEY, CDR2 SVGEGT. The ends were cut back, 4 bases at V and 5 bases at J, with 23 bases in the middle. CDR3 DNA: TGTGCCAGCAGTTCTACTTCCGGGAGAAAGGGAAGGACCGGGGAGCTGTTTTTT. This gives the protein CASSSTSGRKGRTGELFF.

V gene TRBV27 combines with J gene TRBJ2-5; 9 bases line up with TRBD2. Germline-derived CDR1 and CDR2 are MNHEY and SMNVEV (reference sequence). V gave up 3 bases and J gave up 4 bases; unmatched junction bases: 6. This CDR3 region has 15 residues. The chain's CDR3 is CASSLGLAGRETQYF. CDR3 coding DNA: TGTGCCAGCAGTTTGGGACTAGCTGGTCGAGAGACCCAGTACTTC.